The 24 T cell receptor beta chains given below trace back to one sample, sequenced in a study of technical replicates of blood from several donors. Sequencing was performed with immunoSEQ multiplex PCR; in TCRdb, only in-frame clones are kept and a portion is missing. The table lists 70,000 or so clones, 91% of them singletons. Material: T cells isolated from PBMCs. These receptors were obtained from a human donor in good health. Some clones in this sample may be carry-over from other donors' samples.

This chain's CDR3 is CTSIGVAGGRETQYF. CDR3 DNA: TGCACCAGCATCGGAGTAGCGGGGGGGCGAGAGACCCAGTACTTC. The chain uses TRBV1 and TRBJ2-5; whether TRBD2, the table's D call, matches the DNA was not checked. TRBV1 is a pseudogene. The CDR3 spans 15 residues.

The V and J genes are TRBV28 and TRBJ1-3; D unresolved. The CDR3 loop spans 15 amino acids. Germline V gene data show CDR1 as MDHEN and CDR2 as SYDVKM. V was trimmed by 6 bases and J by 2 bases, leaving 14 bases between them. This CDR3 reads CASSSFSGPGNTIYF. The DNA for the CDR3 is TGTGCCAGCAGCTCCTTTTCGGGTCCTGGAAACACCATATATTTT.

This CDR3 reads CASSPGTTSSYEQYF. The CDR3 DNA is TGTGCCAGCAGCCCAGGGACAACTAGCTCCTACGAGCAGTACTTC. The V and J genes are TRBV9 and TRBJ2-7; possibly TRBD1 for D (6 bases). Germline V gene sequence: CDR1 SGDLS, CDR2 YYNGEE. Trimming pared 4 bases from V and 0 bases from J, leaving 14 bases between. The CDR3 runs 15 residues.

CDR3 amino acids: CASSYPQTDEAFF. As DNA, the CDR3 is TGTGCCAGCAGTTACCCCCAGACAGATGAAGCTTTCTTT. This rearrangement joins TRBV6-5 to TRBJ1-1, with D maybe TRBD1 (5 bases). The CDR3 has 13 residues. Trimming removed 2 bases from V and 7 bases from J, with 11 bases in between. Germline V gives CDR1 MNHEY, CDR2 SVGAGI.

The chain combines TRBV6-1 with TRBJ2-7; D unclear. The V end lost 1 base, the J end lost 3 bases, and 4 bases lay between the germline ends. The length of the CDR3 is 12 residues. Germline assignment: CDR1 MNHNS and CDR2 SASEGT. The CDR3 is CASSEVNYEQYF. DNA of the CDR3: TGTGCCAGCAGTGAAGTAAACTACGAGCAGTACTTC.

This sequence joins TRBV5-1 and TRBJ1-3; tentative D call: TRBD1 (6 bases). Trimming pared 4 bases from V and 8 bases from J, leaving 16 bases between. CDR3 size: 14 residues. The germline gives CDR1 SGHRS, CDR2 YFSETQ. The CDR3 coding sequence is TGCGCCAGCAGCGACAGGCTCGGTCGGGACACCATATATTTT. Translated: CASSDRLGRDTIYF.

CDR3 nucleotide sequence: TGTGCCAGCAGTTTTGGTGCTCAATCCGGGACTAGCGGGATTCACACAGATACGCAGTATTTT. It translates to CASSFGAQSGTSGIHTDTQYF. The chain has TRBV28 and TRBJ2-3; TRBD2 aligns across 13 bases. Germline CDR1 is MDHEN and CDR2 is SYDVKM. This CDR3 is 21 amino acids long. J lost 2 bases, V lost 3 bases, and 17 bases had no gene match.

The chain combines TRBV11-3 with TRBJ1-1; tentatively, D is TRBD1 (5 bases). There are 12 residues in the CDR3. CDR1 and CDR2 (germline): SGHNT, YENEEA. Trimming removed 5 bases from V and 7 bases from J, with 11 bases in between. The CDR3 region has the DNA TGTGCCAGCAGCAGGGGAAAAGGTGAAGCTTTCTTT. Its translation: CASSRGKGEAFF.

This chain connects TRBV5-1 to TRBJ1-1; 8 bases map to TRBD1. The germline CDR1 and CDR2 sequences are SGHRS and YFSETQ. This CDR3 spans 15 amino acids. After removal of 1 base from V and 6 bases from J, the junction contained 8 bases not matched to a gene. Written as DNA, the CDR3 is TGCGCCAGCAGCTTGAAGACAGGGGCCAGCGCTGAAGCTTTCTTT. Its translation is CASSLKTGASAEAFF.

CDR3 nucleotides: TGTGCCAGCAGTTTATTTTTAGCCAGTCAAGAGACCCAGTACTTC. Amino acid sequence: CASSLFLASQETQYF. The rearrangement joins TRBV28 to TRBJ2-5; D is unresolved. The length of the CDR3 is 15 residues. Between the trimmed V and J ends, which lost 1 base and 2 bases, there was a span of 11 bases. The V gene's germline CDR1 is MDHEN and CDR2 SYDVKM.

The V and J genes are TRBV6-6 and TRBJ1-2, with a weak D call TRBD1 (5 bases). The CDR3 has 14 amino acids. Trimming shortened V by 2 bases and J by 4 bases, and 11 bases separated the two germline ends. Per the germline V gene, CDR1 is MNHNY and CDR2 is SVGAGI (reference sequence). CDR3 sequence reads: CASSYGADGYGYTF. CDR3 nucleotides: TGTGCCAGCAGTTACGGGGCGGATGGCTATGGCTACACCTTC.

CDR3 amino acids: CASSSTFTGSYNEQFF. The CDR3 DNA sequence: TGTGCCAGCAGCTCAACCTTTACCGGGTCCTACAATGAGCAGTTCTTC. V and J are TRBV7-3 and TRBJ2-1; D is unclear. Germline CDR1 SGHTA, CDR2 FQGTGA. V shed 4 bases and J shed 1 base, with 14 bases lying between them. The CDR3 length is 16 residues. Full variable domain (rest looked up from reference TRBV7-3 and TRBJ2-1): GAGVSQTPSNKVTEKGKYVELRCDPISGHTALYWYRQSLGQGPEFLIYFQGTGAADDSGLPNDRFFAVRPEGSVSTLKIQRTERGDSAVYLCASSSTFTGSYNEQFFGPGTRLTVL.

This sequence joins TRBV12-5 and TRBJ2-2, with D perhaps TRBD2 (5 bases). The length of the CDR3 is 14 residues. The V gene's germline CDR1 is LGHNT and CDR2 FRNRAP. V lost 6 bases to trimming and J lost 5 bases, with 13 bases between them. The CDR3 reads CASGPEDLTGELFF. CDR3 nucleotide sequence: TGTGCTAGTGGCCCCGAGGACTTAACCGGGGAGCTGTTTTTT.

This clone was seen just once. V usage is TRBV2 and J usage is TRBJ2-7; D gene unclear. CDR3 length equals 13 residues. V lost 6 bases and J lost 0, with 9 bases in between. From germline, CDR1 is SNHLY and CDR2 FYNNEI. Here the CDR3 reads CASRRDNSYEQYF. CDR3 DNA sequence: TGTGCCAGCAGAAGAGACAACTCCTACGAGCAGTACTTC. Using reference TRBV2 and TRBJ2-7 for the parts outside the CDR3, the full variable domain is EPEVTQTPSHQVTQMGQEVILRCVPISNHLYFYWYRQILGQKVEFLVSFYNNEISEKSEIFDDQFSVERPDGSNFTLKIRSTKLEDSAMYFCASRRDNSYEQYFGPGTRLTVT.

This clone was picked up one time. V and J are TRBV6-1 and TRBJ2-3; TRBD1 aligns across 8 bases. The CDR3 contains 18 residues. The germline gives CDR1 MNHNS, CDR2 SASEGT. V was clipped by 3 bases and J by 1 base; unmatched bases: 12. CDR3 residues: CASSEKLQGEYGTDTQYF. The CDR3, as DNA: TGTGCCAGCAGTGAGAAGTTACAGGGGGAATATGGCACAGATACGCAGTATTTT.

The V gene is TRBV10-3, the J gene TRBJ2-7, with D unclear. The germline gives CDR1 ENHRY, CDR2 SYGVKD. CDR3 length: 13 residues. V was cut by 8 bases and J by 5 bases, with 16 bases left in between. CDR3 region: CAIVDSSVHEQYF. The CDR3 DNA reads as TGTGCCATCGTAGATTCATCTGTCCACGAGCAGTACTTC.

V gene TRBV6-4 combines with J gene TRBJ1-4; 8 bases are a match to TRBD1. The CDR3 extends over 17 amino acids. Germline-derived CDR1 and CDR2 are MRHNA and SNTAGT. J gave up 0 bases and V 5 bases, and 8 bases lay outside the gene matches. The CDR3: CASSPDRVEATNEKLFF. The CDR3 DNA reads TGTGCCAGCAGTCCGGACAGGGTGGAGGCAACTAATGAAAAACTGTTTTTT.

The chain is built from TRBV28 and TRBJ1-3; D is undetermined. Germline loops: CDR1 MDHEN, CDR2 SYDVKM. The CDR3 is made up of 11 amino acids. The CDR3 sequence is CVVRSGNTIYF. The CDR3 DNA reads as TGTGTAGTCCGCTCTGGAAACACCATATATTTT.

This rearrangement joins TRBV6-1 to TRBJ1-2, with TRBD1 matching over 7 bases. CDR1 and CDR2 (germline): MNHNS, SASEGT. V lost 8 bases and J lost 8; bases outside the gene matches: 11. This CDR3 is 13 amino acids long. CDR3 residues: CASHQSQGWGYTF. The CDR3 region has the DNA TGTGCCAGCCACCAATCACAGGGGTGGGGCTACACCTTC.

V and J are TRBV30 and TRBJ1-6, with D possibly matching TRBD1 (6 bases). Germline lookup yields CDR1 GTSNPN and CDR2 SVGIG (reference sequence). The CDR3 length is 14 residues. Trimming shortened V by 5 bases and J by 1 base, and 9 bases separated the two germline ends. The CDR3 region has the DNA TGTGCCTGGTCAGGGGATTCCTATAATTCACCCCTCCACTTT. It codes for CAWSGDSYNSPLHF.

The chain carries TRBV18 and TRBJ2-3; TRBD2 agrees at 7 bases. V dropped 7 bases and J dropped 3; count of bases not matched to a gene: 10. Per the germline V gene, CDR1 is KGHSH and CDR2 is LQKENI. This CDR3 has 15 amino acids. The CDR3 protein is CASFPSGVGTDTQYF. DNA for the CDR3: TGTGCCAGCTTCCCGAGCGGGGTTGGGACAGATACGCAGTATTTT.

Here the CDR3 reads CASSLRGGNTGELFF. The CDR3 nucleotides read TGTGCCAGCAGCTTAAGGGGCGGTAACACCGGGGAGCTGTTTTTT. J is TRBJ2-2 and V is TRBV7-3; possibly TRBD1 for D (5 bases). This CDR3 has 15 amino acids. Trimming took off 1 base at V and 2 bases at J, with 8 bases between the two ends. Germline lookup yields CDR1 SGHTA and CDR2 FQGTGA.

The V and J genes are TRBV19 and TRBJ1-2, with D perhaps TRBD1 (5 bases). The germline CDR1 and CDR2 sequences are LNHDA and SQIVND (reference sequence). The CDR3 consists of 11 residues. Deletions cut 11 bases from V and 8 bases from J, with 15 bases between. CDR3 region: CAVRGGGGYTF. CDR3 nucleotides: TGTGCCGTCCGGGGCGGGGGAGGCTACACCTTC.

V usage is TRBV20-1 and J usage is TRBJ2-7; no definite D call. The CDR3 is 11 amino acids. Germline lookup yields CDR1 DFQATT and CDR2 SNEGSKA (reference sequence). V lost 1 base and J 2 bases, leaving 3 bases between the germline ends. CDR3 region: CSARGPYEQYF. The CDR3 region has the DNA TGCAGTGCTAGAGGGCCCTACGAGCAGTACTTC.